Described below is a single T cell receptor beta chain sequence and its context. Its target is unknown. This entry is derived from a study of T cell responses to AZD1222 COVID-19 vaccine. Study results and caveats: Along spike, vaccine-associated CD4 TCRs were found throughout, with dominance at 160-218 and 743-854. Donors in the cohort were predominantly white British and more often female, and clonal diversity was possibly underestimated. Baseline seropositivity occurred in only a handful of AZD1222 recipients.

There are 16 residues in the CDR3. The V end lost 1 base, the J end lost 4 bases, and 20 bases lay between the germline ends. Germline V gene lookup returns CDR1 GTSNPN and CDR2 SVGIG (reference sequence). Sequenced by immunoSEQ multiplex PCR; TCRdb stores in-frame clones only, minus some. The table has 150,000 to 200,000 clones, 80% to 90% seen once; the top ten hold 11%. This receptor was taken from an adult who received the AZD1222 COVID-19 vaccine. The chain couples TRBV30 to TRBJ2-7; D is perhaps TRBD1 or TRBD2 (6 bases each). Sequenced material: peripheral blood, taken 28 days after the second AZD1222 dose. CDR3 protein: CAWSGHEGGDLYEQYF. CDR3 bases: TGTGCCTGGAGTGGACACGAGGGGGGAGACCTTTACGAGCAGTACTTC. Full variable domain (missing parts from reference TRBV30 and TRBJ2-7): SQTIHQWPATLVQPVGSPLSLECTVEGTSNPNLYWYRQAAGRGLQLLFYSVGIGQISSEVPQNLSASRPQDRQFILSSKKLLLSDSGFYLCAWSGHEGGDLYEQYFGPGTRLTVT.